Listed below are T cell receptor beta chains from one sample, sequenced in a study of cytomegalovirus exposure and HLA in healthy donors. Sequenced by immunoSEQ multiplex PCR; TCRdb stores in-frame clones only, minus some. The sample comprises 100,000 or so clones, around three quarters of which are singletons, and approximately 4.1% rests with the top ten. The sequencing input was PBMCs. The source is a female donor in good health and CMV-seropositive. Both conserved end residues are part of each CDR3. Fields, in order: clone size, V gene, J gene, D gene, CDR3 DNA, CDR3 protein. D genes are given only for firm matches. Rows give clone size only sometimes, using once, few, many, or a class for an expanded clone.

size: NA
V: TRBV10-2
J: TRBJ1-1
D: NA
DNA: TGCGCCAGCGGGCAGGGAGGAACTGAAGCTTTCTTT
CDR3: CASGQGGTEAFF

size: NA
V: TRBV5-4
J: TRBJ2-1
D: TRBD1
DNA: TGTGCCAGCAGCTTCGGGGACAGGCAGTTCTTC
CDR3: CASSFGDRQFF

size: NA
V: TRBV19
J: TRBJ1-2
D: NA
DNA: TGTGCCAGTAGTATAGATAGAGTCTTAGGCTACACCTTC
CDR3: CASSIDRVLGYTF

size: NA
V: TRBV4-1
J: TRBJ1-1
D: NA
DNA: TGCGCCAGCAGGGGGCCCCTCCGGGGGACTGAAGCTTTCTTT
CDR3: CASRGPLRGTEAFF

size: NA
V: TRBV5-1
J: TRBJ2-1
D: NA
DNA: TGCGCCAGCAGCTTGGGGGGAGAATACAATGAGCAGTTCTTC
CDR3: CASSLGGEYNEQFF

size: NA
V: TRBV6-5
J: TRBJ1-3
D: NA
DNA: TGTGCCAGCAGCCCTGACAGGAACTCTGGAAACACCATATATTTT
CDR3: CASSPDRNSGNTIYF

size: NA
V: TRBV11-2
J: TRBJ2-7
D: TRBD2
DNA: TGTGCCAGCAACAAGATGGCTAGCGGGGGCTACGAGCAGTACTTC
CDR3: CASNKMASGGYEQYF

size: NA
V: TRBV27
J: TRBJ2-2
D: NA
DNA: TGTGCCAGCTGTCCCTACACCGGGGAGCTGTTTTTT
CDR3: CASCPYTGELFF

size: NA
V: TRBV5-1
J: TRBJ1-1
D: NA
DNA: TGCGCCAGCAGCGCGCGGGGGGTAGGGACTGAAGCTTTCTTT
CDR3: CASSARGVGTEAFF

size: NA
V: TRBV7-2
J: TRBJ2-1
D: TRBD2
DNA: TGTGCCAGCAGCGGGGGGGTGGGGGATGAGCAGTTCTTC
CDR3: CASSGGVGDEQFF

size: once
V: TRBV4-3
J: TRBJ1-3
D: NA
DNA: TGCGCCAGCAGCCAAATTAAGGGGCCCTTACCTGGAAACACCATATATTTT
CDR3: CASSQIKGPLPGNTIYF

size: NA
V: TRBV18
J: TRBJ2-7
D: NA
DNA: TGTGCCAGACGAAACAGGGAAACCTACGAGCAGTACTTC
CDR3: CARRNRETYEQYF